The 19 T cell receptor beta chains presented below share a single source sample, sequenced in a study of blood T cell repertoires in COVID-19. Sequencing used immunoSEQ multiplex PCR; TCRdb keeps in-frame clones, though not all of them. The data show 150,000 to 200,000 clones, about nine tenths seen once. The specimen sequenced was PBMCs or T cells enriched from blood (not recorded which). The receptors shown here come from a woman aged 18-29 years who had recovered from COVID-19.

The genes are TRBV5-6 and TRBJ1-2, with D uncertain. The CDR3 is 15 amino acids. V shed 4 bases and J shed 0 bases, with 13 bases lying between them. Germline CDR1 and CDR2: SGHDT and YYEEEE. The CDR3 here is CASSLIQLANYGYTF. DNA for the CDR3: TGTGCCAGCAGCCTAATACAGTTAGCTAACTATGGCTACACCTTC.

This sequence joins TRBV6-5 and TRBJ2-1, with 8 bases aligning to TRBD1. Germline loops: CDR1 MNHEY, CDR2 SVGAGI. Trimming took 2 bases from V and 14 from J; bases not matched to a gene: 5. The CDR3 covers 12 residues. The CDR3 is CASSYPPGQEFF. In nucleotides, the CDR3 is TGTGCCAGCAGTTACCCGCCGGGACAGGAGTTCTTC.

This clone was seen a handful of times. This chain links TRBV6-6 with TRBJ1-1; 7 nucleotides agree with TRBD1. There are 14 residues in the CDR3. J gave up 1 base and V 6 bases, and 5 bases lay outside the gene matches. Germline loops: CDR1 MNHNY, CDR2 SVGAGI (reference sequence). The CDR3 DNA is TGTGCCAGCAGAACAGGGGTAGGGAACACTGAAGCTTTCTTT. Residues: CASRTGVGNTEAFF.

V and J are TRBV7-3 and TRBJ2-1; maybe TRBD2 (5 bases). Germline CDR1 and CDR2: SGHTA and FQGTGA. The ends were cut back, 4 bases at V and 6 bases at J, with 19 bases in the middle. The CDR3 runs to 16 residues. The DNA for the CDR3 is TGTGCCAGCAGCTCGAAAGCGGAGACCCCCTTCAATGAGCAGTTCTTC. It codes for CASSSKAETPFNEQFF. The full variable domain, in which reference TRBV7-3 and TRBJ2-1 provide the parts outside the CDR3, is GAGVSQTPSNKVTEKGKYVELRCDPISGHTALYWYRQSLGQGPEFLIYFQGTGAADDSGLPNDRFFAVRPEGSVSTLKIQRTERGDSAVYLCASSSKAETPFNEQFFGPGTRLTVL.

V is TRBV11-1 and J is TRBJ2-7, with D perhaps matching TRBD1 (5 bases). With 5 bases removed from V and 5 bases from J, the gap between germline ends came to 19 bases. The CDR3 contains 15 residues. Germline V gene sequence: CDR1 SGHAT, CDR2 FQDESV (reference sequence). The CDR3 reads CASSRNPRDSHEQYF. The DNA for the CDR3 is TGTGCCAGCAGCCGTAATCCTAGAGACAGCCACGAGCAGTACTTC.

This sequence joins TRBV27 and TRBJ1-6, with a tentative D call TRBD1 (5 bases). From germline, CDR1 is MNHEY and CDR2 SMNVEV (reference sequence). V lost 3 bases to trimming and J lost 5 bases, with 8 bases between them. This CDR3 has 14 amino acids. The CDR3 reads CASSFPQDNSPLHF. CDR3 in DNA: TGTGCCAGCAGTTTCCCACAGGATAATTCACCCCTCCACTTT.

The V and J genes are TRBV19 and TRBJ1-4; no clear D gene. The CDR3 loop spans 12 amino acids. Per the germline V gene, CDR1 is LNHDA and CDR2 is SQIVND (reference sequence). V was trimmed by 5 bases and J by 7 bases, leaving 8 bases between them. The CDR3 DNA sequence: TGTGCCAGTAGTCCCAGCGCTGAAAAACTGTTTTTT. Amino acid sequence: CASSPSAEKLFF.

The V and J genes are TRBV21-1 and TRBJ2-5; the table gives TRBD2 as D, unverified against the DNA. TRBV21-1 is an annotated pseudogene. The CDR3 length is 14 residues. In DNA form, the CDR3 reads TGTGCCAGCAGCCCCCGCGGGGGGGACGAGACCCAGTACTTC. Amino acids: CASSPRGGDETQYF.

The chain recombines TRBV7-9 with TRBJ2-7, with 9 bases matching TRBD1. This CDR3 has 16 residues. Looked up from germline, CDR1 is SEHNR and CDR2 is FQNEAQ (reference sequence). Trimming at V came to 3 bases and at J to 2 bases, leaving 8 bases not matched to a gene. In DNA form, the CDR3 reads TGTGCCAGCAGCTTCAGTATGGGACAGGGAACCTACGAGCAGTACTTC. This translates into CASSFSMGQGTYEQYF.

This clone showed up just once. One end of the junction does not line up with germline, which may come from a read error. CDR3 loop: CVSSVGGRDTGELFF. The CDR3 bases are TGTGTCAGCAGTGTGGGTGGGCGCGACACCGGGGAGCTGTTTTTT. This sequence joins TRBV6-4 and TRBJ2-2; D unresolved. The CDR3 has 15 residues. From germline, CDR1 is MRHNA and CDR2 SNTAGT.

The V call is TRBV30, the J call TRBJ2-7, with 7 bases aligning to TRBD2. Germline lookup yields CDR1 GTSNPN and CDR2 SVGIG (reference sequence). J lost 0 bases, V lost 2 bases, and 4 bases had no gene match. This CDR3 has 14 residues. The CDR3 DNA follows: TGTGCCTGGAGTTGGGAGGGAAGCTCCTACGAGCAGTACTTC. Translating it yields CAWSWEGSSYEQYF.

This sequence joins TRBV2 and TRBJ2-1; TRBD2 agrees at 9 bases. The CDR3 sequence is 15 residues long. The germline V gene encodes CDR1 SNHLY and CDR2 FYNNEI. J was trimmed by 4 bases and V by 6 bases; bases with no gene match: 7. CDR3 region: CASRAGGNPYNEQFF. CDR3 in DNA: TGTGCCAGCAGGGCGGGAGGGAACCCGTACAATGAGCAGTTCTTC.

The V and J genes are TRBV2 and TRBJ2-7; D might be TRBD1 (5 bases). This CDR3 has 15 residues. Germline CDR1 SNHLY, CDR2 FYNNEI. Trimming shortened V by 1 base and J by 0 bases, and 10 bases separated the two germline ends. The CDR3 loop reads CASSEDRLPSYEQYF. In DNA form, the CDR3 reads TGTGCCAGCAGTGAAGACAGGCTACCCTCCTACGAGCAGTACTTC. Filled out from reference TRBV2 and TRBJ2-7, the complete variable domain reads EPEVTQTPSHQVTQMGQEVILRCVPISNHLYFYWYRQILGQKVEFLVSFYNNEISEKSEIFDDQFSVERPDGSNFTLKIRSTKLEDSAMYFCASSEDRLPSYEQYFGPGTRLTVT.

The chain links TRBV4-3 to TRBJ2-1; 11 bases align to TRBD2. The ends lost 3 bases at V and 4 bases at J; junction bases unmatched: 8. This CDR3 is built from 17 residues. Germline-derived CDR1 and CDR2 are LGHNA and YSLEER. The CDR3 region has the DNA TGCGCCAGCAGCCACGGACTAGCGGGCCTTAAGTACAATGAGCAGTTCTTC. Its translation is CASSHGLAGLKYNEQFF.

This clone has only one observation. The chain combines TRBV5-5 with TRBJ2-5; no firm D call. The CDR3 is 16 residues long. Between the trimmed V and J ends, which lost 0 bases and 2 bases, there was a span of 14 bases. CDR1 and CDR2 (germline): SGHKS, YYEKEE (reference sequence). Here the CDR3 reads CASSLGPSQWQETQYF. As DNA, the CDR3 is TGTGCCAGCAGCTTGGGACCTAGTCAGTGGCAAGAGACCCAGTACTTC.

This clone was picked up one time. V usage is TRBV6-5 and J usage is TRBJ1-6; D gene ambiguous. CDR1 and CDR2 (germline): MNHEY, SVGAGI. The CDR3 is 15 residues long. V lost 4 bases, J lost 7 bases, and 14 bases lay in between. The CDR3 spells CASSSPRGRNSPLHF. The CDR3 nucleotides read TGTGCCAGCAGTTCCCCTAGAGGGCGGAATTCACCCCTCCACTTT.

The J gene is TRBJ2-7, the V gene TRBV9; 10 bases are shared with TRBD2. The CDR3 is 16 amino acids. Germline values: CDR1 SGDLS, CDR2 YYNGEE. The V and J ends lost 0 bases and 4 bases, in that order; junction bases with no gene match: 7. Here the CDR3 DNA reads TGTGCCAGCAGCGTAGGAGCCCTAGCGGGAGAATACGAGCAGTACTTC. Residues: CASSVGALAGEYEQYF.

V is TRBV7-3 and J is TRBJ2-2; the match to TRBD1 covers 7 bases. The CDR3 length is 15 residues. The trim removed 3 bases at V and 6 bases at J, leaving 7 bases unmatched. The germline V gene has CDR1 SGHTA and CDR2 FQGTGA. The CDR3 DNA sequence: TGTGCCAGCAGCTTGACAGGGAGTCAAGCCGGGGAGCTGTTTTTT. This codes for CASSLTGSQAGELFF.

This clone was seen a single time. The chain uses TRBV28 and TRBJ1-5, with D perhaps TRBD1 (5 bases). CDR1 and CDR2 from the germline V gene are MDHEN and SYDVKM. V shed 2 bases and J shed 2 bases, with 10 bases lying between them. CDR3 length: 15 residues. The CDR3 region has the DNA TGTGCCAGCAGTTTAGAAGGGGAGGGCAATCAGCCCCAGCATTTT. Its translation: CASSLEGEGNQPQHF.